This TCR beta chain was profiled in a study of PD-1 blockade in mismatch repair-deficient tumors. On the study more broadly: Enrolled about 2013-2017, patients had progressing, pretreated mismatch repair-deficient cancers of over nine types.

Data came from immunoSEQ multiplex PCR; TCRdb stores just in-frame clones and leaves some out. This table has around 14,000 clones, approximately 80% appearing once. Time point: roughly ten-day in vitro stimulation with candidate neoantigen peptide 5. Baseline for clone expansion was a parallel culture with no peptide. A remark on this clone: Its antigen is undetermined.

The source material was cells cultured in vitro, sampled from a patient treated with pembrolizumab. This clonotype was sampled from an adult with mismatch repair-deficient cancer.

The CDR3 here is CASSIKGTQRSKNIQYF. The CDR3 DNA reads as TGTGCCAGTAGTATTAAGGGGACCCAACGTTCCAAAAACATTCAGTACTTC. The chain combines TRBV19 with TRBJ2-4; perhaps D is TRBD1 or TRBD2 (5 bases each). The germline CDR1 and CDR2 sequences are LNHDA and SQIVND (reference sequence). The CDR3 has 17 residues. The germline V and J ends were trimmed by 3 bases and 2 bases, with 17 bases remaining between them.